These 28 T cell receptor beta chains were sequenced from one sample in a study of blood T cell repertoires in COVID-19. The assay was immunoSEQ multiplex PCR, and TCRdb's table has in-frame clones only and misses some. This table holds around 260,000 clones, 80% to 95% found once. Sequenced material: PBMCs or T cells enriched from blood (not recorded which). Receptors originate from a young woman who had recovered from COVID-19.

CDR3 sequence: CASSSTSGTSGSYEQYF. For the CDR3, the DNA is TGTGCCAGCTCATCTACTTCCGGGACTAGCGGGAGCTACGAGCAGTACTTC. The chain is built from TRBV18 and TRBJ2-7; 14 bases align to TRBD2. Trimming cost V 5 bases and J 3 bases; bases outside gene matches: 9. Per germline, CDR1 KGHSH and CDR2 LQKENI. This CDR3 has 17 residues.

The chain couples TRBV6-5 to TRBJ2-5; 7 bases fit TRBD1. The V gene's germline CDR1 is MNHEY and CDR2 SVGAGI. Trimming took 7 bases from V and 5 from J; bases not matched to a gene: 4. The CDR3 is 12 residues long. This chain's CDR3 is CASKSRGETQYF. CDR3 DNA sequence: TGTGCCAGCAAAAGCAGGGGGGAGACCCAGTACTTC.

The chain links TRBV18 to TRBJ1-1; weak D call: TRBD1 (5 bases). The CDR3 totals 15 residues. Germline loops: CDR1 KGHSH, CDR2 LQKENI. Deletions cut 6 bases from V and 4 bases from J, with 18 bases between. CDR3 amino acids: CASSPGGGRSTEAFF. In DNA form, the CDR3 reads TGTGCCAGCTCCCCCGGGGGAGGGAGGAGCACTGAAGCTTTCTTT.

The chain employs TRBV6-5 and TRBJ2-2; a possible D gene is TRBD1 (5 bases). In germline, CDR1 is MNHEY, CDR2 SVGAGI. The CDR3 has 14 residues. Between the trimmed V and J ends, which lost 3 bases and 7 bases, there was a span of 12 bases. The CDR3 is CASSYQAGLGELFF. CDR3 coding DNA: TGTGCCAGCAGTTATCAAGCAGGGCTCGGGGAGCTGTTTTTT.

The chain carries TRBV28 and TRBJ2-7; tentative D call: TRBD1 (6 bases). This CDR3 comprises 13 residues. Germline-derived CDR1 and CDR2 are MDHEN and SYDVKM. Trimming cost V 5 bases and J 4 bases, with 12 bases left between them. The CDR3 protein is CASSATGLYEQYF. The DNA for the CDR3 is TGTGCCAGCAGTGCCACAGGGTTGTACGAGCAGTACTTC.

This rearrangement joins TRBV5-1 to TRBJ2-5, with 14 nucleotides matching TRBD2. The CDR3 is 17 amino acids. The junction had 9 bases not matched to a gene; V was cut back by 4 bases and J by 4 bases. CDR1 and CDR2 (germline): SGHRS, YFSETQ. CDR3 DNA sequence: TGCGCCAGCAGCGTAACCGGGACTAGCGGGGGTGGAGAGACCCAGTACTTC. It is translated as CASSVTGTSGGGETQYF. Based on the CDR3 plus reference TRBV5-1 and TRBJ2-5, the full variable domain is KAGVTQTPRYLIKTRGQQVTLSCSPISGHRSVSWYQQTPGQGLQFLFEYFSETQRNKGNFPGRFSGRQFSNSRSEMNVSTLELGDSALYLCASSVTGTSGGGETQYFGPGTRLLVL.

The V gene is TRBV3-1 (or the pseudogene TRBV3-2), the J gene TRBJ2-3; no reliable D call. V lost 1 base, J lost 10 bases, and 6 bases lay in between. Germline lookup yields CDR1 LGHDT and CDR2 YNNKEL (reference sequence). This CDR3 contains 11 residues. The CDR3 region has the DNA TGTGCCAGCAGCCAAGGAGGTGCGCAGTATTTT. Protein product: CASSQGGAQYF.

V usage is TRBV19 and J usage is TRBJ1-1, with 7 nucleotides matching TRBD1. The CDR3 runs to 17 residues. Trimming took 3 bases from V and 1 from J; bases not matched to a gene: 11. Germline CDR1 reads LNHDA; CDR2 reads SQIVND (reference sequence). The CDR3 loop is CASSILQGGVTNTEAFF. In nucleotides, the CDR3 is TGTGCCAGTAGTATTCTGCAGGGGGGAGTTACGAACACTGAAGCTTTCTTT.

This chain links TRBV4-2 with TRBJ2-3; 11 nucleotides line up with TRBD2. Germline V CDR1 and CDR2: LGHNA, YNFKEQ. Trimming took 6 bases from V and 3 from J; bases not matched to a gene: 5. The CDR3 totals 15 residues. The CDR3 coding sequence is TGTGCCAGCAGACCCGGGACTAGCGGAACAGATACGCAGTATTTT. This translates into CASRPGTSGTDTQYF.

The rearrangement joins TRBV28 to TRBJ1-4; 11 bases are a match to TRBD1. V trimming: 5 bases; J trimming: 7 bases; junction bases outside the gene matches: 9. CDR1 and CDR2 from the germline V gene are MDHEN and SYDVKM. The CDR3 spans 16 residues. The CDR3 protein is CASSPYGTGGGEKLFF. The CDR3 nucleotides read TGTGCCAGCAGTCCATACGGGACAGGGGGAGGTGAAAAACTGTTTTTT.

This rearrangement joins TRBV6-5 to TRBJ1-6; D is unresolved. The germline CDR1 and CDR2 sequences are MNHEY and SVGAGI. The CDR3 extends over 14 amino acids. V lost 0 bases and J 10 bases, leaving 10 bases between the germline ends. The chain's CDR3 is CASSYSVSASPLHF. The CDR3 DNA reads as TGTGCCAGCAGTTACTCGGTGTCAGCGTCACCCCTCCACTTT.

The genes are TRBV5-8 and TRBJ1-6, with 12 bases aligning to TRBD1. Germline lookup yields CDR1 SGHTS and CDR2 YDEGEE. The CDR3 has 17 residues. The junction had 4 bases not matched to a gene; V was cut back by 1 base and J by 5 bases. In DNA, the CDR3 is TGTGCCAGCAGCTTGAAGGGACAGGGGGCTCATAATTCACCCCTCCACTTT. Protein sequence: CASSLKGQGAHNSPLHF.

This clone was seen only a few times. CDR3 DNA: TGTGCCAGCACCGACAGCTCACTTAATCAGCCCCAGCATTTT. This encodes CASTDSSLNQPQHF. The chain is built from TRBV28 and TRBJ1-5, with a possible D match to TRBD1 (5 bases). This CDR3 spans 14 amino acids. Germline lookup yields CDR1 MDHEN and CDR2 SYDVKM. V lost 7 bases and J 4 bases, leaving 14 bases between the germline ends.

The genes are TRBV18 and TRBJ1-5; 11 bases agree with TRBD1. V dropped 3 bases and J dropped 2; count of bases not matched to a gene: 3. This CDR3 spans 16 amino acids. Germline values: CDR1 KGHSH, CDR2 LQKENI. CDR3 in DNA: TGTGCCAGCTCACCGGGACAGGGGGACCGCAATCAGCCCCAGCATTTT. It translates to CASSPGQGDRNQPQHF.

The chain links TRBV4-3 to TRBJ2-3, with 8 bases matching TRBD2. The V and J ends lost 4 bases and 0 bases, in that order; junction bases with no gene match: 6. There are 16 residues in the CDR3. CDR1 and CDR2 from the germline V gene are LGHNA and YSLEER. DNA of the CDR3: TGCGCCAGCAGCCCGGAGCGGGAGAGTAGCACAGATACGCAGTATTTT. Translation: CASSPERESSTDTQYF.

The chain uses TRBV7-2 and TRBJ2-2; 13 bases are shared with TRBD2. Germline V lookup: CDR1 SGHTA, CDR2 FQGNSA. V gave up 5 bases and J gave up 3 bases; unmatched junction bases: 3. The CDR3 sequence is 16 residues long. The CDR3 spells CASSPGLAGDTGELFF. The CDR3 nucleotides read TGTGCCAGCAGCCCCGGACTAGCGGGAGACACCGGGGAGCTGTTTTTT.

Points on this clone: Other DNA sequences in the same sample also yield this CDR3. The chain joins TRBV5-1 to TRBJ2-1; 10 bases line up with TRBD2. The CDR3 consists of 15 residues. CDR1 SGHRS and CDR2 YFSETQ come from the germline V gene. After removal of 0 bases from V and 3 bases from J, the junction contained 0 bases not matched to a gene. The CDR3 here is CASSLVAGGYNEQFF. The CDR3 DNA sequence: TGCGCCAGCAGCTTGGTAGCGGGAGGCTACAATGAGCAGTTCTTC.

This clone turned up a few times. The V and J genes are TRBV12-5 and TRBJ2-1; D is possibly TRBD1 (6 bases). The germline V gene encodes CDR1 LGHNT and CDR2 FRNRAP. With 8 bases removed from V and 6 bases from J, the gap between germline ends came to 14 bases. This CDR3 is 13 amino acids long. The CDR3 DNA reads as TGTGCTAGTAGTGTGGACAGATCCAATGAGCAGTTCTTC. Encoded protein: CASSVDRSNEQFF.

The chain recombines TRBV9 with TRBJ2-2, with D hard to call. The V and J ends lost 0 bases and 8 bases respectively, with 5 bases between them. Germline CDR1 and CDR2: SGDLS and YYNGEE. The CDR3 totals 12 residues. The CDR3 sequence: CASSVVTGELFF. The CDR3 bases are TGTGCCAGCAGCGTAGTAACTGGGGAGCTGTTTTTT.

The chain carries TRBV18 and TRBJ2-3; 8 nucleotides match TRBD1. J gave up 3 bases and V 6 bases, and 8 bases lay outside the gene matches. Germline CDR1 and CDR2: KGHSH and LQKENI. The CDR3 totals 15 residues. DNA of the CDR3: TGTGCCAGCTCCCAAGGACAGGGCAGGACAGATACGCAGTATTTT. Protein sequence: CASSQGQGRTDTQYF.

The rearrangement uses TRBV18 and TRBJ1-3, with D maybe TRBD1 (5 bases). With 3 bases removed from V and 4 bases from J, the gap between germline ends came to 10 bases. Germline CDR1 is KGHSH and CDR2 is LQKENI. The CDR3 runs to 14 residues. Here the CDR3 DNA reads TGTGCCAGCTCACCTTCCAGGGCCGGAAACACCATATATTTT. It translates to CASSPSRAGNTIYF.

CDR3 sequence reads: CASSLRQGTYNEQFF. The CDR3 DNA reads as TGTGCCAGCAGCTTACGACAGGGGACCTACAATGAGCAGTTCTTC. V is TRBV11-2 and J is TRBJ2-1; 8 bases agree with TRBD1. Germline lookup yields CDR1 SGHAT and CDR2 FQNNGV. The CDR3 has 15 residues. After removal of 2 bases from V and 2 bases from J, the junction contained 2 bases not matched to a gene. The whole variable domain, remainder taken from reference TRBV11-2 and TRBJ2-1, is EAGVAQSPRYKIIEKRQSVAFWCNPISGHATLYWYQQILGQGPKLLIQFQNNGVVDDSQLPKDRFSAERLKGVDSTLKIQPAKLEDSAVYLCASSLRQGTYNEQFFGPGTRLTVL.

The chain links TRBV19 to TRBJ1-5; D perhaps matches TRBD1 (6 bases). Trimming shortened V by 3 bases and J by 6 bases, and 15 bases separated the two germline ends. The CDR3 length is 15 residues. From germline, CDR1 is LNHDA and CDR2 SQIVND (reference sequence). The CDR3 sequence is CASSMAVDRSQPQHF. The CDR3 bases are TGTGCCAGTAGTATGGCAGTCGACAGGTCTCAGCCCCAGCATTTT.

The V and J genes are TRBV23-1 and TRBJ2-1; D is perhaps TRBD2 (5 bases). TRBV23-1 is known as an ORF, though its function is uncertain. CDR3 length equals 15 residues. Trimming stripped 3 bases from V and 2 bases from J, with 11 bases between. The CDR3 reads CASSQSKRTYNEQFF. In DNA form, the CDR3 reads TGCGCCAGCAGTCAGTCGAAGCGGACCTACAATGAGCAGTTCTTC.

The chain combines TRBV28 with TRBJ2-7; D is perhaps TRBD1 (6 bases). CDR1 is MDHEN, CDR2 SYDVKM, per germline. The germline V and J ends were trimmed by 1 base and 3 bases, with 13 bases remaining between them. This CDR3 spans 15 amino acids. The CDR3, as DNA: TGTGCCAGCAGTTTATCCCTGCCAGGGGTCTACGAGCAGTACTTC. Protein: CASSLSLPGVYEQYF.

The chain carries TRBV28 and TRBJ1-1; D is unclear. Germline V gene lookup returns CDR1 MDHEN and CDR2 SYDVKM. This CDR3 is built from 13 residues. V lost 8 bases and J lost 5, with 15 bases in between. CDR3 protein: CASLPGIGTEAFF. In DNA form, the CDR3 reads TGTGCCAGCCTCCCGGGAATCGGGACTGAAGCTTTCTTT.

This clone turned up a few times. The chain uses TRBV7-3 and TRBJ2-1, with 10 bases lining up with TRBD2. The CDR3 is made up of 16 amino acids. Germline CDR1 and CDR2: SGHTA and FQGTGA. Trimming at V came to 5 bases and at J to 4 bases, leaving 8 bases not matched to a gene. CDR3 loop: CASSPLTSGLYNEQFF. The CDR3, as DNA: TGTGCCAGCAGCCCCCTGACTAGCGGGCTTTACAATGAGCAGTTCTTC. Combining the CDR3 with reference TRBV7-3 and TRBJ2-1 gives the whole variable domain GAGVSQTPSNKVTEKGKYVELRCDPISGHTALYWYRQSLGQGPEFLIYFQGTGAADDSGLPNDRFFAVRPEGSVSTLKIQRTERGDSAVYLCASSPLTSGLYNEQFFGPGTRLTVL.

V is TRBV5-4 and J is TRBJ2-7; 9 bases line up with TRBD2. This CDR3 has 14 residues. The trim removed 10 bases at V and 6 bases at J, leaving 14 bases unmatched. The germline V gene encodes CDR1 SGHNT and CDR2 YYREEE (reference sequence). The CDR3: CAEGEAGGPLEQYF. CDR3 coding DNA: TGTGCCGAGGGAGAGGCGGGAGGGCCGCTCGAGCAGTACTTC.